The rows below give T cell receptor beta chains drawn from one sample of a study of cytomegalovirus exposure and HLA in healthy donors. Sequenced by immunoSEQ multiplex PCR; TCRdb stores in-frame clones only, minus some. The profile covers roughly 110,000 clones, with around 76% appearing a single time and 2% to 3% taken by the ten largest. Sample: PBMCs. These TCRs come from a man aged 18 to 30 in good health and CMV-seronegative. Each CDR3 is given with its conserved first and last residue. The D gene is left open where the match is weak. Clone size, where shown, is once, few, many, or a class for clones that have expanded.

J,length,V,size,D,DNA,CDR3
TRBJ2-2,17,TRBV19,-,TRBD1,TGTGCCAGTAGTATATCCCCGGACAGGGGGCGCCTCGGGGAGCTGTTTTTT,CASSISPDRGRLGELFF
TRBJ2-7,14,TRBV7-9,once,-,TGTGCCAGCAGCCCTGCGGCGAGGGCCTACGAGCAGTACTTC,CASSPAARAYEQYF
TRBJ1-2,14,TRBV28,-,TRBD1,TGTGCCAGCAGTTTAACTTCGGGACAGGGACGGCTATTCTTC,CASSLTSGQGRLFF
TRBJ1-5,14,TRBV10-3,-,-,TGTGCCATCAGCGCTGCAGGGAGCAATCAGCCCCAGCATTTT,CAISAAGSNQPQHF
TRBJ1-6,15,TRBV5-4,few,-,TGTGCCAGCAGCCCAGGCTCCTCCTATAATTCACCCCTCCACTTT,CASSPGSSYNSPLHF
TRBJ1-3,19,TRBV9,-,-,TGTGCCAGCAGCTCCCCTTTGGTAGGGGCAGAAGACTCTGGAAACACCATATATTTT,CASSSPLVGAEDSGNTIYF
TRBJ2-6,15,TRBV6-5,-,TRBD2,TGTGCCAGTTCGGGACTAGTGCCTGGGGCCAACGTCCTGACTTTC,CASSGLVPGANVLTF
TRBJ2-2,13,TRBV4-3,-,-,TGCGCCAGCAGCCAAAACACAGTCGGGGAGCTGTTTTTT,CASSQNTVGELFF
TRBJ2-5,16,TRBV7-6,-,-,TGTGCCAGCAGCTTAACCCCGGCGCGCGGGCAAGAGACCCAGTACTTC,CASSLTPARGQETQYF
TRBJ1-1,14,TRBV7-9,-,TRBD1,TGTGCCAGCTTCCTTGAGGGGGCTGACACTGAAGCTTTCTTT,CASFLEGADTEAFF
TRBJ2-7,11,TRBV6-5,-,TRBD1,TGTGCCAGCCGGACAGGGAACGAGCAGTACTTC,CASRTGNEQYF
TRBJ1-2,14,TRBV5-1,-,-,TGCGCCAGCAGCTCCAGTACCCAGAACTATGGCTACACCTTC,CASSSSTQNYGYTF
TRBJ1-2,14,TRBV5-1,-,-,TGCGCCAGCAGCTTGGGTAAAGGGGGCTATGGCTACACCTTC,CASSLGKGGYGYTF
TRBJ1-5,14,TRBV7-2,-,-,TGTGCCAGCAGCTTGAGTGGAGGGAATCAGCCCCAGCATTTT,CASSLSGGNQPQHF
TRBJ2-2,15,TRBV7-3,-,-,TGTGCCAGCTCCCTTGACAGGACGAACACCGGGGAGCTGTTTTTT,CASSLDRTNTGELFF
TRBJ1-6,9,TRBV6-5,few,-,TGTGCCAGCGAGGGGGAGTGGTGGTTT,CASEGEWWF
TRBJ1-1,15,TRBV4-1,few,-,TGCGCCAGCAGCCAAGTGGGGCAGAAGAACACTGAAGCTTTCTTT,CASSQVGQKNTEAFF
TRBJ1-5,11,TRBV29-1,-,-,TGCAGCGTTGACAGGGGTCAGCCCCAGCATTTT,CSVDRGQPQHF
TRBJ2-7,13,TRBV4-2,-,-,TGTGCCAGCAGCCAAGAACGGACTTACGAGCAGTACTTC,CASSQERTYEQYF
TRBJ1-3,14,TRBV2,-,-,TGTGCCAGCACCCCACGGGGCTCTGGAAACACCATATATTTT,CASTPRGSGNTIYF
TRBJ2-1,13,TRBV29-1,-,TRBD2,TGCAGCGTTGGGCGGGGGGCCTACAATGAGCAGTTCTTC,CSVGRGAYNEQFF
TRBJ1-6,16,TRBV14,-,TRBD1,TGTGCCAGCAGCCAAGGGGGGACAGGGGTGGGTTCACCCCTCCACTTT,CASSQGGTGVGSPLHF
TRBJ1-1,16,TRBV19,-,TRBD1,TGTGCCAGTAGTACCCGCCGGGACAGGGGTTTGACTGAAGCTTTCTTT,CASSTRRDRGLTEAFF
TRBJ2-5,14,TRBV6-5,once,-,TGTGCCAGCAGTGAGGCTCCGCAACAAGAGACCCAGTACTTC,CASSEAPQQETQYF
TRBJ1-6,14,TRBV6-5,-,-,TGTGCCAGCAGCGACACTGGGAGCAATTCACCCCTCCACTTT,CASSDTGSNSPLHF
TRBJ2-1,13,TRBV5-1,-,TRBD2,TGCGCCAGCAGCTTGGGTAGCGGGGGAATATGGTTCTTC,CASSLGSGGIWFF
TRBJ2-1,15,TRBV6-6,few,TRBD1,TGTGCCAGCAGAACGGGAAACAGGGGATGGGGTGAGCAGTTCTTC,CASRTGNRGWGEQFF
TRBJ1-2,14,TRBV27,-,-,TGTGCCAGCAGCCGCGGGGTCCCGGTCCTTGGCTACACCTTC,CASSRGVPVLGYTF
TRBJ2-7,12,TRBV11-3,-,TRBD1,TGTGCCAGCAGCGGGACAGGCTACGAGCAGTACTTC,CASSGTGYEQYF
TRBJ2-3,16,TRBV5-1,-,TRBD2,TGCGCCAGCAGTCCTCAGCGGGGGGGGAGCACAGATACGCAGTATTTT,CASSPQRGGSTDTQYF
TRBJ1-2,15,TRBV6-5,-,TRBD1,TGTGCCAGCAGTCAAAGACAGGGAGCTAACTATGGCTACACCTTC,CASSQRQGANYGYTF
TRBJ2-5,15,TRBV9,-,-,TGTGCCAGCAGCGTGGCTGGGCAGTACCAAGAGACCCAGTACTTC,CASSVAGQYQETQYF
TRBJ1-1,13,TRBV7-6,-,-,TGTGCCAGCAGCGAGGGGCAGGGGACTGAAGCTTTCTTT,CASSEGQGTEAFF
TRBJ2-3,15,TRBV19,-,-,TGTGCCAGTAGTCGCACGGGTAGCAGCACAGATACGCAGTATTTT,CASSRTGSSTDTQYF
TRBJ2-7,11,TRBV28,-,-,TGTGCCAGCGGAGAATTCTACGAGCAGTACTTC,CASGEFYEQYF
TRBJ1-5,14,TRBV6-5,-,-,TGTGCCAGCAGCCAAGGGGTGGGCAATCAGCCCCAGCATTTT,CASSQGVGNQPQHF
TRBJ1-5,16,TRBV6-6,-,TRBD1,TGTGCCAGCAGTCAAGGGACAGGGGACGGCAATCAGCCCCAGCATTTT,CASSQGTGDGNQPQHF
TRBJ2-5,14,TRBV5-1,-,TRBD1,TGCGCCAGCAGCCTCGACAGGGTCGGAGAGACCCAGTACTTC,CASSLDRVGETQYF
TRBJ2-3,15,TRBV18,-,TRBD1,TGTGCCAGCTCCCATGACAGGGAACGGACAGATACGCAGTATTTT,CASSHDRERTDTQYF
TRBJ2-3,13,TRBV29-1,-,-,TGCCGAACGAGGGGGTGGTACAAAGATACGCAGTATTTT,CRTRGWYKDTQYF
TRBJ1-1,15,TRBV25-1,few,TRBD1,TGTGCCAGCAGTGAATCGACAGGGAAGGGCACTGAAGCTTTCTTT,CASSESTGKGTEAFF
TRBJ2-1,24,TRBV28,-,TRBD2,TGTGCCAGCAGTTTATATGGGCCATTTAGGGGTGGCGGGGGGGGTGGGGTCTCCTACAATGAGCAGTTCTTC,CASSLYGPFRGGGGGGVSYNEQFF
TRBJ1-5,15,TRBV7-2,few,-,TGTGCCAGCAGCTTAGTTGGGGCTTCCAATCAGCCCCAGCATTTT,CASSLVGASNQPQHF
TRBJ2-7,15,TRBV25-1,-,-,TGTGCCAGCAGTGATCAGGGACTGGGCTCCTACGAGCAGTACTTC,CASSDQGLGSYEQYF
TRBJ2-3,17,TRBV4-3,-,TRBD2,TGCGCCAGCAGCCAAGAGGGGGGAGGGGCCGGCACAGATACGCAGTATTTT,CASSQEGGGAGTDTQYF
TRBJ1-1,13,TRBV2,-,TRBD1,TGTGCCAGCAAGGACAGGCGATCCACTGAAGCTTTCTTT,CASKDRRSTEAFF
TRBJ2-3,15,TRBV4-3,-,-,TGCGCCAGCAGCTTAAACGGGGGTAGCACAGATACGCAGTATTTT,CASSLNGGSTDTQYF
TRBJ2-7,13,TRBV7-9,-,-,TGTGCCAGCAGCCCCGGGGGAAACTACGAGCAGTACTTC,CASSPGGNYEQYF
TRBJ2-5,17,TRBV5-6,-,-,TGTGCCAGCAGCTCCCACTTACGAATTCTGTACCAAGAGACCCAGTACTTC,CASSSHLRILYQETQYF
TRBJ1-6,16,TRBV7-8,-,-,TGTGCCAGCAGCCCTACCGGGGGGTTCTATAATTCACCCCTCCACTTT,CASSPTGGFYNSPLHF
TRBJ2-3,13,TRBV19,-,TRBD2,TGTGCCAGTAGTATCGGGGGGATAGATACGCAGTATTTT,CASSIGGIDTQYF
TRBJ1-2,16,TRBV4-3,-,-,TGCGCCAGCAGCCAAGATCGGTTCAGGGGAGCCTATGGCTACACCTTC,CASSQDRFRGAYGYTF
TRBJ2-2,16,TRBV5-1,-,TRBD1,TGCGCCAGCAGCCCCGAAGGGGGCCTAACCACCGGGGAGCTGTTTTTT,CASSPEGGLTTGELFF
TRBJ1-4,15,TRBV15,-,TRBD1,TGTGCCACCAGCACCTCCGGGACAGGCAGTGAAAAACTGTTTTTT,CATSTSGTGSEKLFF
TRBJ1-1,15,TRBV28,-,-,TGTGCCAGCAGTTTTGCCCAGGGCCCAGTATCTGAAGCTTTCTTT,CASSFAQGPVSEAFF
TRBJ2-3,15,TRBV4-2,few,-,TGTGCCAGCAGCCAAGATACGACTAGCACAGATACGCAGTATTTT,CASSQDTTSTDTQYF
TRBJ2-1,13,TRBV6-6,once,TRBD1,TGTGCCAGCAGCCCATCACAGGGGGCCGGTCAGTTCTTC,CASSPSQGAGQFF
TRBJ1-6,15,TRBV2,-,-,TGTGCCAGCAGGGAAACAGCCTCTTATAATTCACCCCTCCACTTT,CASRETASYNSPLHF
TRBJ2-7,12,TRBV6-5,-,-,TGTGCCAGCAGGCAGGGGTCATACGAGCAGTACTTC,CASRQGSYEQYF